These T cell receptor beta chains were read from a single sample in a study of T cell responses to AZD1222 COVID-19 vaccine. TCRdb's copy holds only in-frame clones and misses some; the assay was immunoSEQ multiplex PCR. The repertoire includes about 180,000 clones, almost 90% of them detected once, and under 14% sits in the top ten. Specimen: peripheral blood, collected 28 days after the second AZD1222 dose. These TCRs come from an adult who received the AZD1222 COVID-19 vaccine. Both conserved end residues are part of each CDR3. The D gene is left open where the match is weak. Size values are once, few and many counts, or a class for expanded clones, and some rows have none.

.,.,TRBV19,TRBJ2-1,CASSIDLDQFPGNEQFF,TGTGCCAGTAGTATAGATTTGGACCAATTCCCCGGGAATGAGCAGTTCTTC
.,.,TRBV2,TRBJ1-1,CASKTGRYTEAFF,TGTGCCAGCAAAACAGGCCGGTACACTGAAGCTTTCTTT
TRBD2,once,TRBV19,TRBJ2-1,CASSVLAGGRYNEQFF,TGTGCCAGTAGTGTACTAGCGGGGGGGCGCTACAATGAGCAGTTCTTC
.,.,TRBV5-1,TRBJ2-7,CASSLGVGAYEQYF,TGCGCCAGCAGCTTGGGGGTCGGGGCCTACGAGCAGTACTTC
.,.,TRBV1,TRBJ1-5,CTSIDPGGNQPQHF,TGCACCAGCATCGACCCTGGGGGGAATCAGCCCCAGCATTTT
.,.,TRBV5-1,TRBJ1-6,CASSLASQGIGSPLHF,TGCGCCAGCAGCTTGGCCAGCCAGGGGATTGGTTCACCCCTCCACTTT
.,.,TRBV12-3/TRBV12-4,TRBJ1-2,CASSLQGNYGYTF,TGTGCCAGCAGTTTACAGGGGAACTATGGCTACACCTTC
TRBD1,.,TRBV4-1,TRBJ1-1,CASSVTGGSNTEAFF,TGCGCCAGCAGCGTAACAGGGGGGTCAAACACTGAAGCTTTCTTT
TRBD2,.,TRBV10-3,TRBJ2-1,CAISGTSGGPYNEQFF,TGTGCCATCAGTGGGACTAGCGGGGGGCCTTACAATGAGCAGTTCTTC
TRBD1,.,TRBV2,TRBJ2-3,CATQGDIDTQYF,TGTGCCACTCAGGGGGATATAGATACGCAGTATTTT
TRBD1,.,TRBV19,TRBJ1-4,CASSRTGFGEKLFF,TGTGCCAGTAGCCGGACAGGGTTTGGTGAAAAACTGTTTTTT
.,.,TRBV5-4,TRBJ2-1,CASSLQVGGPYNEQFF,TGTGCCAGCAGCTTGCAGGTTGGCGGACCCTACAATGAGCAGTTCTTC
.,.,TRBV7-5,TRBJ2-1,CARRRGGGYNEQFF,TGTGCCAGAAGACGGGGCGGGGGGTACAATGAGCAGTTCTTC
.,.,TRBV6-5,TRBJ2-1,CASRIGGYNEQFF,TGTGCCAGCAGGATTGGCGGGTACAATGAGCAGTTCTTC
TRBD1,.,TRBV19,TRBJ1-1,CASSMTGGWTEAFF,TGTGCCAGTAGTATGACAGGGGGATGGACTGAAGCTTTCTTT
TRBD1,few,TRBV18,TRBJ1-4,CASSPGQGMNEKLFF,TGTGCCAGCTCACCCGGACAGGGGATGAATGAAAAACTGTTTTTT
.,.,TRBV7-2,TRBJ1-1,CASSPRLTEGAFF,TGTGCCAGCAGCCCACGGTTAACAGAGGGAGCTTTCTTT